This T cell receptor beta chain was recorded in a study of vaccination and CD4 T cells after COVID-19. Study overall: Median time from second vaccine dose to sampling was roughly 65 days (14 to 241). The cells were exposed to overlapping spike peptides originating from SARS-CoV-2, HCoV-NL63, HCoV-OC43 and HCoV-229E for stimulation.

Scientists ran DNA taken from cultured CD4+ T cells through the Oncomine TCR Beta short-read assay for sequencing. After culture, CD4+ T cells served as the source for genomic DNA extraction. MiXCR was run by TCRdb on the PCR reads, yielding one entry per CDR3 protein. This sample yields over 8,500 distinct CDR3 sequences, of which approximately 41% are seen a single time; over 20% belongs to the top ten. Treatment in this sample: roughly nine-day PBMC culture with coronavirus spike peptide pools or control peptides (ViraFEST assay). Peptide-pool expansion of antigen-specific T cells preceded TCR sequencing in ViraFEST. Germline V CDR1 and CDR2: MGHDK, SYGVNS. Trimming cost V 1 base and J 8 bases, with 14 bases left between them. The length of the CDR3 is 15 residues. About this clonotype: What it binds is not known.

The chain couples TRBV25-1 to TRBJ2-2, with a possible D match to TRBD2 (6 bases). This receptor was taken from a human donor who had recovered from COVID-19. The sample consisted of CD4+ T cells from blood, cultured in vitro. CDR3 DNA sequence: TGTGCCAGCAGTGAATCTGTGGGGGGTAAAGGGGAGCTGTTTTTT. It is translated as CASSESVGGKGELFF.